The 10 T cell receptor beta chains listed next were all sequenced from one sample in a study of cytomegalovirus exposure and HLA in healthy donors. 60 Vbeta and 13 Jbeta primers were used in PCR. Generated by immunoSEQ multiplex PCR, the TCRdb table keeps only in-frame clones and is missing some. The sample has 100,000 or so clones; 70% to 80% are singletons. The sample taken for sequencing was PBMCs. The receptors originated from a man aged 50-60 years in good health and CMV-seropositive.

The rearrangement uses TRBV10-3 and TRBJ2-1; 14 bases match TRBD2. The CDR3 contains 15 residues. Germline-derived CDR1 and CDR2 are ENHRY and SYGVKD. The ends lost 6 bases at V and 10 bases at J; junction bases unmatched: 8. CDR3 coding DNA: TGTGCCATCAGGGGGACTAGCGGGAGAACTAACGAGCAGTTCTTC. This translates into CAIRGTSGRTNEQFF.

In DNA, the CDR3 is TGTGCCAGCAGCTTAGATTTCGGGGTAAGGAACACTGAAGCTTTCTTT. Its protein product is CASSLDFGVRNTEAFF. The rearrangement links TRBV11-2 to TRBJ1-1; D is undetermined. V was trimmed by 0 bases and J by 1 base, leaving 12 bases between them. The germline V gene has CDR1 SGHAT and CDR2 FQNNGV. The CDR3 totals 16 residues.

This clone was counted only a few times. The gene calls are TRBV7-9 and TRBJ2-1; 12 nucleotides align to TRBD2. Germline CDR1 reads SEHNR; CDR2 reads FQNEAQ (reference sequence). J gave up 6 bases and V 4 bases, and 13 bases lay outside the gene matches. The CDR3 runs to 18 residues. CDR3 loop: CASSSPFRLAGVRNEQFF. CDR3 bases: TGTGCCAGCAGCTCCCCCTTTCGACTAGCGGGAGTACGCAATGAGCAGTTCTTC.

The rearrangement joins TRBV27 to TRBJ1-5, with D perhaps TRBD1 (5 bases). CDR3 size: 13 residues. Deletions cut 5 bases from V and 5 bases from J, with 10 bases between. Germline loops: CDR1 MNHEY, CDR2 SMNVEV (reference sequence). CDR3 sequence (DNA): TGTGCCAGCAGTCAGGGTATCCATCAGCCCCAGCATTTT. Its protein is CASSQGIHQPQHF.

This clone was counted only a few times. CDR3 bases: TGTGCCAGCAGCTTAGGACTAGCGGGGGGGCACGATGAGCAGTTCTTC. Protein: CASSLGLAGGHDEQFF. The rearrangement uses TRBV11-2 and TRBJ2-1; 14 bases are a match to TRBD2. This CDR3 region has 16 residues. V trimming: 1 base; J trimming: 8 bases; junction bases outside the gene matches: 4. Germline loops: CDR1 SGHAT, CDR2 FQNNGV.

The sample holds a few counts of this clone. The chain couples TRBV6-1 to TRBJ1-1; 8 bases map to TRBD1. This CDR3 comprises 16 residues. From germline, CDR1 is MNHNS and CDR2 SASEGT. Losses at the gene ends were 0 bases for V and 2 bases for J; bases not matched to a gene: 5. The CDR3 loop is CASSEATRGRNTEAFF. CDR3 DNA sequence: TGTGCCAGCAGTGAAGCGACCAGGGGGCGCAACACTGAAGCTTTCTTT.

The genes are TRBV9 and TRBJ2-5; 7 positions agree with TRBD2. Per the germline V gene, CDR1 is SGDLS and CDR2 is YYNGEE. This CDR3 is built from 17 residues. The junction had 12 bases not matched to a gene; V was cut back by 3 bases and J by 1 base. This CDR3 is CASSAPGLPTLQETQYF. The CDR3 nucleotides are TGTGCCAGCAGCGCCCCGGGACTACCGACTCTCCAAGAGACCCAGTACTTC.

This clone has only one observation. The V gene is TRBV6-5, the J gene TRBJ1-2; unclear D gene. The CDR3 runs 12 residues. V was pared by 6 bases and J by 8 bases, with 13 bases between. Germline V gene lookup returns CDR1 MNHEY and CDR2 SVGAGI. The CDR3 loop reads CASSPGLGGYTF. CDR3 DNA sequence: TGTGCCAGCAGCCCCGGACTCGGAGGCTACACCTTC.

V gene TRBV5-1 combines with J gene TRBJ1-6, with D unclear. The germline V and J ends were trimmed by 0 bases and 9 bases, with 13 bases remaining between them. Germline loops: CDR1 SGHRS, CDR2 YFSETQ. The CDR3 consists of 15 residues. The CDR3 region has the DNA TGCGCCAGCAGCTTGGTTTCGACAACCCGTTCACCCCTCCACTTT. Its translation: CASSLVSTTRSPLHF.

The chain couples TRBV27 to TRBJ2-1; D gene unclear. From germline, CDR1 is MNHEY and CDR2 SMNVEV (reference sequence). This CDR3 has 15 residues. The germline V and J ends were trimmed by 1 base and 5 bases, with 12 bases remaining between them. The chain's CDR3 is CASSLLANRNNEQFF. CDR3 sequence (DNA): TGTGCCAGCAGTTTATTAGCTAACCGAAACAATGAGCAGTTCTTC.